This entry is about one TCR beta chain. This clone was recorded a few times. The antigen it binds to is not known. No base quality information exists; no much larger clone differs at one position. In total, 600 or so healthy bone marrow donors made up the cohort. All cohort members were sampled while nominally healthy, although unrecorded immune exposures were likely present. CMV serostatus was positive for roughly 290 and negative for 352 of the 666 cohort members, and was not recorded for this donor. Each donor provided a peripheral blood sample, and peripheral blood mononuclear cells were used for TCR beta sequencing. Genomic DNA was extracted from the blood cell samples with the Qiagen DNeasy Blood Extraction Kit. This specimen comes from a study of cytomegalovirus exposure and HLA in healthy donors (dated by TCRdb to the late 2010s). Broadly, across the study: An earlier analysis of around 600 of the donors reported approximately 300 Gb of sequence data and 117 million unique TCR beta sequences from about 200 million T cells. Approximately 330 gigabases of sequencing data and 91 million or so unique TCR sequences made up an early release that covered nearly 650 HLA-typed donors. The genetic ancestry cluster associated with self-reported Caucasian donors included over 80% of the roughly 400 genotyped donors. The study was designed to test whether signatures of past pathogen exposure could be identified by cataloging public T cell receptors. The study profiled the T cell repertoires of 550 to 700 subjects by immunosequencing and related them to cytomegalovirus serostatus. In addition to the first cohort of 666 subjects, a separate validation cohort of around 110 different subjects was used. To predict cytomegalovirus infection status, the study combined high-throughput TCR immunosequencing, statistical association of individual TCRs with disease status, and machine learning. In a later analysis, previously published TCR beta repertoires from some 640 donors were re-analyzed and high-resolution HLA genotyping was added so that TCR occurrence patterns could be studied. Rather than using new phenotypic data, the later analysis identified candidate immune exposures from TCR beta sequences and from how often those sequences occurred across donors. An earlier analysis of roughly 580 of the donors used high-throughput TCR beta sequencing to judge whether each TCR beta V gene segment behaved as functional or pseudogenic. Donor age, sex, ethnicity and CMV serostatus were compiled together with the repertoire data. Genome-wide SNP genotypes for about 60% of the roughly 700 donors were used in a later genetic analysis, which treated that subset as a discovery cohort. Every discovery cohort repertoire had been produced on one sequencing platform. Class I and class II HLA loci were covered by the typing at four-digit resolution. Typing coverage varied by locus: roughly 629-630 donors for A, B, C, DRB1 and DQB1; 522 for DQA1; some 610 for DPA1; fewer than 480 for DPB1. A few DR-DQ haplotypes were treated as single units for association and clustering because of strong linkage in the cohort. Among 350 to 400 genotyped donors of the cohort, an average of 235,054 unique TCR beta nucleotide sequences were sequenced per donor, roughly 18% of them non-productive.

The library was built by means of the immunoSEQ multiplex PCR assay. For the multiplex PCR, a mixture combining 60 forward primers for TCR Vbeta segments and 13 reverse primers for TCR Jbeta segments was used. The CDR3 region of rearranged TCR beta genes was amplified from genomic DNA with a multiplex PCR assay. The amplified TCR beta libraries were sequenced on the Illumina HiSeq System as 87-base-pair reads. Processing in the source paper ran as follows. A later analysis tallied around 87 million unique TCR beta chains across the 610 or so repertoires, and 10 million to 11 million of those chains were shared by two or more donors. To remove PCR and sequencing errors, raw reads were error-corrected and collapsed into unique sequences using a nearest-neighbor algorithm that merged closely related sequences. Alignment of CDR3 sequences to IMGT reference sequences was used to assign V, D and J gene segments. Each retained sequence needed at least a six-nucleotide match to both a V gene segment and a J gene segment. Rearrangements were classified as productive when the CDR3 lacked stop codons and remained in frame with V and J, and all other rearrangements were classified as non-productive. CDR3 was defined by IMGT convention, running from the second conserved V-encoded cysteine to the conserved J-encoded phenylalanine. In an earlier analysis of around 570 of the donors, sequences lacking an unambiguous match to a single V gene segment were excluded. An earlier analysis of several hundred of the donors called V segments functional above 56.7% productive rearrangements and segregating when the between-donor standard deviation exceeded 5%. A statistical classification framework was built to diagnose cytomegalovirus status from the catalog of TCR beta chain sequences. In a later analysis, TCR nucleotide sequences were compared against IMGT/GENE-DB human TR gene sequences so that V and J genes could be assigned. The TCRdist pipeline was used in a later analysis to assign CDR3 sequences and most-parsimonious VDJ recombination scenarios. A later analysis defined each TCR beta chain by its CDR3 amino acid sequence plus V-gene family, and excluded reads lacking a unique V-gene family. In a later analysis, approximately 590 highly shared, low-generation-probability nucleotide sequences were removed to address suspected cross-contamination and a sequencing artifact. In a later analysis, a clonal expansion index for each public chain was calculated from normalized within-repertoire ranks of inferred template counts. In a later analysis, generation probabilities were computed using a VDJ recombination model fitted to out-of-frame rearrangements, and the results were checked against IGoR. In a later analysis, hypergeometric tests were used to score TCR-TCR, TCR-HLA and TCR-CMV co-occurrence, with a repertoire-size bias correction applied to TCR pairs. In a later analysis, false discovery rates were estimated by permuting HLA or CMV assignments 20 times. In a later analysis, co-occurring TCRs were grouped using DBSCAN, with TCRdist sequence similarity added in when clustering inside HLA-allele-positive subsets. Repertoires with fewer than 30,000 or more than 120,000 public chains were left out of co-occurrence clustering, as were five repertoires with anomalous nucleotide sharing. In its TCRdb copy, this immuneACCESS table keeps in-frame sequences only and misses some clones. Where compared with another copy, unresolved V genes explain less than half of these, and the others have no known cause. V, J and clone size derive from that table, while D and trimming were established from the DNA sequence. The sample profile shows roughly 130,000 clones; around 80% of them were found once. Just over 1% of the sample is held by the ten biggest clonotypes.

Results and caveats for the whole study, not just this receptor: The classifier was reported to diagnose cytomegalovirus status with high specificity and sensitivity in both the original cohort and the validation cohort. Because HLA typing was unavailable for some donors at each locus, only the typed subset was used in association tests. Strong co-occurrence of HLA alleles, especially DR and DQ, made assigning TCR associations to individual alleles difficult. Specific HLA alleles were associated with 16,951 TCR beta sequences at a false discovery rate of 0.05 in a later analysis. A few of the identified cytomegalovirus-associated TCR beta chains were confirmed in vitro to be specific for cytomegalovirus antigens. V-gene and J-gene trimming of TCR beta chains was associated with a missense DCLRE1C variant in a later genetic analysis, and the association was replicated in an independent cohort. Most CMV-associated TCR beta chains appeared to be HLA-restricted in a later analysis, and the HLA associations seemed to be driven largely by CMV exposure. The study listed 150 to 200 TCR beta chains as associated with cytomegalovirus. This cohort had only TCR beta chains sequenced, and the lack of alpha or paired-chain data limited which features could be detected. A group of highly shared sequence variants was considered likely to be a technical artifact of the sequencing pipeline. Linkage disequilibrium might explain the correlated functional status among segregating V segments, but an unknown experimental factor could not be excluded. In a later analysis, the rate of TCR association differed among HLA loci, with DRB1 alleles having the most associated TCRs and HLA-C alleles having the fewest. Because counts were too low, roughly 17 rarely observed V segments, including chromosome 9 orphons, were left out of the earlier analysis of a few hundred of the donors. In an earlier analysis of roughly 500 of the donors, most TCR beta V segments appeared in productive rearrangements about 87% or about 30% of the time, broadly matching IMGT annotations. Roughly uniform sequencing depth across donors was assumed in presence/absence analyses, although this assumption may not hold. A later analysis reported that several top co-occurrence clusters appeared linked to parvovirus B19, influenza, CMV and Epstein-Barr virus. In a later analysis, HLA-associated TCR beta chains showed more clonal expansion and lower generation probabilities than non-associated chains that were equally common. Immune exposure information for the cohort was limited to CMV serostatus. Across donors, most TCR sequences were observed very rarely, whereas some public TCRs were present in many individuals. In a later genetic analysis, fewer N-insertions in productive TCRs were reported among donors in an Asian-associated ancestry cluster than the roughly 700-donor mean. The authors suggested that the approach could potentially be generalized to other disease states and immunological phenotypes. A further reported finding was that TCR beta sequences accurately predicted the HLA-A and HLA-B alleles for most subjects in the first cohort.

Sequences were obtained from PBMCs. This clonotype was obtained from a human donor in good health.

The nucleotide sequence reads TGTGCCAGCAGCTTGGCTCGAAGTCAGGGAATCACTGAAGCTTTCTTT. This codes for CASSLARSQGITEAFF. This receptor chain uses TRBV5-6 and TRBJ1-1; TRBD1 might be the D gene, on 5 matching bases. V is cut by 0 bases and J by 4 bases, and the space between the germline ends is 16 bases. CDR3 length: 16 amino acids, cysteine to phenylalanine. Left in the record is the CDR3 DNA by itself, 48 bases read in frame from the first base. CDR1 and CDR2 are drawn from the germline V gene: SGHDT, YYEEEE.